This TCR beta chain derives from a study of circulating tumor DNA in untreated peripheral T-cell lymphoma. Of note for this clone: The antigen remains unidentified.

Germline V gene lookup returns CDR1 MDHEN and CDR2 SYDVKM. V lost 5 bases to trimming and J lost 6 bases; unmatched junction nucleotides: 7. This CDR3 region has 15 residues. Study observations and caveats: Baseline tissues yielded approximately 83% and baseline serum 65% to 70% tumor-specific clonotype detection.

The method was immunoSEQ multiplex PCR; TCRdb's version includes in-frame clones alone and lacks a portion of them. The data contain 6,500 to 7,500 clones, approximately 77% of them singletons. The tumor tissue sample was taken at baseline before any treatment. The rearrangement uses TRBV28 and TRBJ1-4, with 9 nucleotides matching TRBD1. Sequencing was carried out using tumor tissue. The TCR comes from a human donor with peripheral T-cell lymphoma. The CDR3 nucleotides are TGTGCCAGCAGTAACCACAGGGGGCTCGATGAAAAACTGTTTTTT. As protein: CASSNHRGLDEKLFF.